This T cell receptor (beta chain) was captured in a study of shared clonotypes between healthy human individuals. Study-wide background: Every donor yielded three CD4 naive, three CD4 memory, two CD8 naive and one CD8 memory plate. Study findings and constraints: Sharing across four donors was highest in naive CD4 (roughly 5%) and lowest in memory CD8 (roughly 0.4%). The small donor group covered limited genetic and exposure diversity.

CD45RO-negative cells were positively selected for CCR7, leaving out terminally differentiated effector memory CD45RA+ cells. The study drew all its donors from Caucasian adults living in Nashville, Tennessee. Clones were read by immunoSEQ multiplex PCR, and TCRdb kept only the in-frame ones, dropping some. The profile shows about 610,000 clones, 90% to 97% of them singletons. The CDR3 is 13 residues long. V was shortened by 0 bases and J by 6 bases, with 7 bases between the two germline ends. Germline CDR1 reads SGHDT; CDR2 reads YYEEEE. On this clone itself: Its antigen is as yet unknown.

The sequence was obtained from a woman aged 30 to 39 in good health. Source material: naive CD8+ T cells sorted from blood. The chain carries TRBV5-6 and TRBJ1-5; D gene unclear. CDR3 DNA sequence: TGTGCCAGCAGCTTGGGACTAGGTCAGCCCCAGCATTTT. Protein product: CASSLGLGQPQHF.